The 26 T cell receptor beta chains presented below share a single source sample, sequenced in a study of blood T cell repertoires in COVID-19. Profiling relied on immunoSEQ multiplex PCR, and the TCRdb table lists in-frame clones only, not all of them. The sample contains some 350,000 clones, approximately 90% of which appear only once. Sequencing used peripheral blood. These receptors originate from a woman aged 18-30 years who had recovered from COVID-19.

CDR3 region: CASSLTGVYEQYV. As DNA, the CDR3 is TGTGCCAGCAGTTTGACAGGGGTCTACGAGCAGTACGTC. The rearrangement uses TRBV6-2 or TRBV6-3 and TRBJ2-7; 8 nucleotides agree with TRBD1. This CDR3 has 13 amino acids. With V trimmed by 4 bases and J by 3 bases, 2 bases remained unmatched. Germline V gene sequence: CDR1 MNHEY, CDR2 SVGEGT.

The CDR3 DNA follows: TGTGCCAGCAGTTTAACCCAAACCACAGGGTTCCGTTATGGCTACACCTTC. Translating gives CASSLTQTTGFRYGYTF. The chain joins TRBV27 to TRBJ1-2, with D maybe TRBD1 (6 bases). V was pared by 2 bases and J by 5 bases, with 21 bases between. The length of the CDR3 is 17 residues. Germline CDR1 reads MNHEY; CDR2 reads SMNVEV (reference sequence).

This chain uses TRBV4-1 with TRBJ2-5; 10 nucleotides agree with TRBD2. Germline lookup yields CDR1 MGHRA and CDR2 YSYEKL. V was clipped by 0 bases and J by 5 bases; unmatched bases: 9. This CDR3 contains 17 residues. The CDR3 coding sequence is TGCGCCAGCAGCCAAGATGGAAGCGGGAGGGCCACTGAGACCCAGTACTTC. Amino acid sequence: CASSQDGSGRATETQYF.

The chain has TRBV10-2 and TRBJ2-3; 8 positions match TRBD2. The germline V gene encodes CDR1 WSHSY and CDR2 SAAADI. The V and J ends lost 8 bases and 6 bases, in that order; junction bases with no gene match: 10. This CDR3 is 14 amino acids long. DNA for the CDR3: TGCGCCAGCGGGAGTAGCGGGGATGGGGATACGCAGTATTTT. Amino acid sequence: CASGSSGDGDTQYF.

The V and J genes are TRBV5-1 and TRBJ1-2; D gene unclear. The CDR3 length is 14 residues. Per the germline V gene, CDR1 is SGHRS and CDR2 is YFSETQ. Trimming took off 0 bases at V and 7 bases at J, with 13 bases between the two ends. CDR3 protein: CASSLGGLSSGYTF. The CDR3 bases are TGCGCCAGCAGCTTGGGAGGCCTTAGCAGTGGCTACACCTTC.

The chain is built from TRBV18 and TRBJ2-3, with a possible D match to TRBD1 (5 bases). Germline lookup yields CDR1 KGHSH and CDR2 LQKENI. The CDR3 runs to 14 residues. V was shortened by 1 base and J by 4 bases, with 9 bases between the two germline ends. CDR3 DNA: TGTGCCAGCTCACCACAGCAGGGCTCAGATACGCAGTATTTT. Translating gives CASSPQQGSDTQYF.

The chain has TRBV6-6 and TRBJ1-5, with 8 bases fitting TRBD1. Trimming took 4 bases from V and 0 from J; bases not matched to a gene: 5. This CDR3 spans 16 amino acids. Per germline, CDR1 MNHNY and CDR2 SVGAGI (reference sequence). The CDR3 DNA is TGTGCCAGCAGTTCGGACAGGGAGGGTAGCAATCAGCCCCAGCATTTT. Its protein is CASSSDREGSNQPQHF.

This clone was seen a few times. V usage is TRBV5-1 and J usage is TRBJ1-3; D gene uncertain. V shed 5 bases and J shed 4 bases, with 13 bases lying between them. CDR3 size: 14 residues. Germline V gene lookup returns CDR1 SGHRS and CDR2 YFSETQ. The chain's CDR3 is CASSLGQVGNTIYF. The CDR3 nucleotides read TGCGCCAGCAGTCTTGGGCAGGTCGGAAACACCATATATTTT.

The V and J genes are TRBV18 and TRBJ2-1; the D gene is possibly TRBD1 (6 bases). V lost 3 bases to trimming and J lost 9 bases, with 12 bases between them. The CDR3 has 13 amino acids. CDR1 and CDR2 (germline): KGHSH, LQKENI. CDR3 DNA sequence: TGTGCCAGCTCACCGAAGGTGGGGGCTGAGCAGTTCTTC. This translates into CASSPKVGAEQFF.

DNA for the CDR3: TGTGCCAGCAGTTTAAGTCAGGAAATCTTCTCTGGGGCCAACGTCCTGACTTTC. Translated, it gives CASSLSQEIFSGANVLTF. The chain employs TRBV27 and TRBJ2-6; no clear D. CDR1 is MNHEY, CDR2 SMNVEV, per germline (reference sequence). The CDR3 loop spans 18 amino acids. V was shortened by 2 bases and J by 0 bases, with 14 bases between the two germline ends.

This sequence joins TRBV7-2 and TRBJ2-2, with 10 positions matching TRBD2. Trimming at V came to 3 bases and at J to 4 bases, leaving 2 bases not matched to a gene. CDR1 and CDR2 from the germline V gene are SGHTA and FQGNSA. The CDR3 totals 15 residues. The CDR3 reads CASSFQREGTGELFF. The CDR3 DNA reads TGTGCCAGCAGCTTTCAGCGGGAGGGCACCGGGGAGCTGTTTTTT.

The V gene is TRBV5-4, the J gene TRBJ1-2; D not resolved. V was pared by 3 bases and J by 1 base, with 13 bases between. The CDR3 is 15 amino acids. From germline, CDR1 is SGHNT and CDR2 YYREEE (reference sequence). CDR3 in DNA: TGTGCCAGCAGCTCCTCGATGAGCCTTAACTATGGCTACACCTTC. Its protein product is CASSSSMSLNYGYTF.

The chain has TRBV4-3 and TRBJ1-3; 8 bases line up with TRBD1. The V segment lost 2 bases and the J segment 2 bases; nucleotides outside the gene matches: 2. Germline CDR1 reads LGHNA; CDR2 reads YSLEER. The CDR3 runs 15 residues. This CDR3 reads CASSQQQGAGNTIYF. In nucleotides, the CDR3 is TGCGCCAGCAGCCAACAACAGGGGGCTGGAAACACCATATATTTT.

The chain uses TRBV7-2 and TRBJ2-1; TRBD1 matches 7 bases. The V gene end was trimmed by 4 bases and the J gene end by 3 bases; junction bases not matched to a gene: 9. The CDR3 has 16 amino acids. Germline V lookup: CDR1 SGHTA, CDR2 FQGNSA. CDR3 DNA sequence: TGTGCCAGCAGCTCTTTGAGGACAGGACTCTACAATGAGCAGTTCTTC. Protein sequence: CASSSLRTGLYNEQFF.

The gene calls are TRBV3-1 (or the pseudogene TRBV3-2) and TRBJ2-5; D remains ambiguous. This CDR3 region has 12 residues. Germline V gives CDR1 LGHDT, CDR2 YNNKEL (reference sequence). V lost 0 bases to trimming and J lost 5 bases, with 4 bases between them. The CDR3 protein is CASSQDLETQYF. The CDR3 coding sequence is TGTGCCAGCAGCCAAGATCTGGAGACCCAGTACTTC.

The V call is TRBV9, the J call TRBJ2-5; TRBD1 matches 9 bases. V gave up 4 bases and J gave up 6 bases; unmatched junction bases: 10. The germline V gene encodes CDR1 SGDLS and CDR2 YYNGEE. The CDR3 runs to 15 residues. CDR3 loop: CASSPPGTGTQTQYF. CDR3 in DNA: TGTGCCAGCAGCCCCCCCGGGACAGGGACACAGACCCAGTACTTC.

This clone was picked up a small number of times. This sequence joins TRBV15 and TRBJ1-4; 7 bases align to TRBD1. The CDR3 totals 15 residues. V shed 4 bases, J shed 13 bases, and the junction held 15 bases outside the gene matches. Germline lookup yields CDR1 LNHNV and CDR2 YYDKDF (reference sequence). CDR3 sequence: CATSTRTGRYPGLFF. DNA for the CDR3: TGTGCCACCAGCACTCGGACAGGACGCTACCCGGGACTGTTTTTT.

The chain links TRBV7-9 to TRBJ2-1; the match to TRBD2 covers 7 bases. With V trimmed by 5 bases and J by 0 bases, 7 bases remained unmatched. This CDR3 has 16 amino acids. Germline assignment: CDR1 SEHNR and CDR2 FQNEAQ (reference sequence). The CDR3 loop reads CASSTQGLPSYNEQFF. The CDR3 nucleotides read TGTGCCAGCAGCACTCAGGGACTACCCTCCTACAATGAGCAGTTCTTC.

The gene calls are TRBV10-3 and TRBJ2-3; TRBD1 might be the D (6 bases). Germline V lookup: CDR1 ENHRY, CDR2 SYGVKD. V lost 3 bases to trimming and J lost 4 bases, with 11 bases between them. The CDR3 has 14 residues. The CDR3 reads CAISDPGHSDTQYF. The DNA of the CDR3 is TGTGCCATCAGTGACCCGGGACATTCAGATACGCAGTATTTT.

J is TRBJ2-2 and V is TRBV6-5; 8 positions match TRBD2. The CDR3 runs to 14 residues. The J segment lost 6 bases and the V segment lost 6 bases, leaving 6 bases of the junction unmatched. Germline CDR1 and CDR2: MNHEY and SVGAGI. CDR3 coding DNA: TGTGCCAGCAGGGCCGGGAGGGCCGCCGGGGAGCTGTTTTTT. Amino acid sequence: CASRAGRAAGELFF.

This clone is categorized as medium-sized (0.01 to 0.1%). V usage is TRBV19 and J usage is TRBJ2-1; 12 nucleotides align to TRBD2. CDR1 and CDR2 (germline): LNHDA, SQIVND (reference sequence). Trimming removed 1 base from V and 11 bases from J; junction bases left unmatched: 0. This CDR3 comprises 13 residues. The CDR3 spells CASSIGTSGKQFF. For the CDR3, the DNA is TGTGCCAGTAGTATAGGGACTAGCGGGAAGCAGTTCTTC.

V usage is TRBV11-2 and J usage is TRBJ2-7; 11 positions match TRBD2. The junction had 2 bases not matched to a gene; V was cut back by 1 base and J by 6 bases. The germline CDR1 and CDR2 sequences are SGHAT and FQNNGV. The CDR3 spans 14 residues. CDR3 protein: CASSLGLAGGEQYV. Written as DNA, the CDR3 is TGTGCCAGCAGCTTAGGGCTAGCGGGAGGCGAGCAGTACGTC.

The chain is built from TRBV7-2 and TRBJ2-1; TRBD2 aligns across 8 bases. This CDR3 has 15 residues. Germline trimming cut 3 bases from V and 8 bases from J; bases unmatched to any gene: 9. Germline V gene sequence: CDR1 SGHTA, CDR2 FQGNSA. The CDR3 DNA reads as TGTGCCAGCAGCTTCGGTCGCGGGAGGACCCATGAGCAGTTCTTC. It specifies CASSFGRGRTHEQFF.

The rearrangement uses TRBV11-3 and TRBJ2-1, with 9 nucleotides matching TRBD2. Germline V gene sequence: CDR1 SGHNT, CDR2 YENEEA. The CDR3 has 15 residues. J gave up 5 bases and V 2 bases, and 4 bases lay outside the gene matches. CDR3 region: CASSLNLAGNNEQFF. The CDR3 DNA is TGTGCCAGCAGCTTAAACCTAGCGGGGAACAATGAGCAGTTCTTC.

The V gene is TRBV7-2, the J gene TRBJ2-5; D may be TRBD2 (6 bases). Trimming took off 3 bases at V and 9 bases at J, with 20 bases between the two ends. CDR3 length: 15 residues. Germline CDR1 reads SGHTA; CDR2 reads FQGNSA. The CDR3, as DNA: TGTGCCAGCAGCTTTGGGACTCAGTGGGAAGGGGCCCAGTACTTC. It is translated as CASSFGTQWEGAQYF.

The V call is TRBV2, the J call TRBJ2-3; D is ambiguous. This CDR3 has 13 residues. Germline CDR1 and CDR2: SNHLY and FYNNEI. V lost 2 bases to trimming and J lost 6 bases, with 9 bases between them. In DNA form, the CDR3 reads TGTGCCAGCAGTGAATCTTCCGAGGATACGCAGTATTTT. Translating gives CASSESSEDTQYF.